This T cell receptor (beta chain) was sequenced during a study of control samples from healthy donors and cancer patients. TCRdb's table, derived via immunoSEQ multiplex PCR, lists solely in-frame clones and lacks some. The table includes under 200,000 clones, around 96% detected once. Germline CDR1 is LGHDT and CDR2 is YNNKEL (reference sequence). The CDR3 is made up of 15 amino acids. V trimming: 1 base; J trimming: 4 bases; junction bases outside the gene matches: 6. The source is a woman aged 40 to 50 in good health. The J gene is TRBJ2-5, the V gene TRBV3-1 (or the pseudogene TRBV3-2); 7 positions match TRBD1. Sequencing was carried out using blood. This chain's CDR3 is CASSQVTGARETQYF. The CDR3 DNA reads as TGTGCCAGCAGCCAAGTCACAGGGGCTCGAGAGACCCAGTACTTC.